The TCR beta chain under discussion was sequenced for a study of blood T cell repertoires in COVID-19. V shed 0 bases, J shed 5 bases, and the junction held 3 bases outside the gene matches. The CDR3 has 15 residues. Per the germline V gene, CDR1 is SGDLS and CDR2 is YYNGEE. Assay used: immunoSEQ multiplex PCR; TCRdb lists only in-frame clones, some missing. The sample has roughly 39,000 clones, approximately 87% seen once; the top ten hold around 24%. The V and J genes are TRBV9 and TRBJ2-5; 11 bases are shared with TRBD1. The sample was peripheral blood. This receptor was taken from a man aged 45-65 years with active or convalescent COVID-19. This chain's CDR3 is CASSVGGTGGETQYF. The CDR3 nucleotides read TGTGCCAGCAGCGTAGGGGGGACAGGGGGTGAGACCCAGTACTTC.